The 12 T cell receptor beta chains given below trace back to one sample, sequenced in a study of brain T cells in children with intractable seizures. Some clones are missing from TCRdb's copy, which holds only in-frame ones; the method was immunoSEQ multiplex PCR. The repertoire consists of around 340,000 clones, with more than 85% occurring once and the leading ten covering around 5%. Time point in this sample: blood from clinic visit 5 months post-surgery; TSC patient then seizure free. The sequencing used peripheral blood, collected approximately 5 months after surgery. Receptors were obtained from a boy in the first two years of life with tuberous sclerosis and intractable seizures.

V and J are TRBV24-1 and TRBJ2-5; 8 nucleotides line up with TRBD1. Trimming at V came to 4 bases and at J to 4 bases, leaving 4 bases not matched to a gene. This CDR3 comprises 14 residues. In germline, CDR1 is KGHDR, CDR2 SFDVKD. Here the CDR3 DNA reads TGTGCCACCAGTGACCCCGGACAGGGAGAGACCCAGTACTTC. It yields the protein CATSDPGQGETQYF.

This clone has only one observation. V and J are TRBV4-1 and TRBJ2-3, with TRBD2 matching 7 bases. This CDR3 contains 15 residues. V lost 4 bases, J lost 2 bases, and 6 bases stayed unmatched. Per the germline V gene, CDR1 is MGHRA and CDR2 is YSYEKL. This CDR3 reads CASSPGLVVTDTQYF. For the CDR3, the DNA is TGCGCCAGCAGCCCTGGACTAGTAGTCACAGATACGCAGTATTTT.

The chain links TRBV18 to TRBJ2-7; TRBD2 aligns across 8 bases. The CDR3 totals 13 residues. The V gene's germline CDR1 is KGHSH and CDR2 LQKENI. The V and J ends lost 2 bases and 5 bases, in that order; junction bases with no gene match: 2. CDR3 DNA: TGTGCCAGCTCACCAATAGCGGGGAACGAGCAGTACTTC. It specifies CASSPIAGNEQYF. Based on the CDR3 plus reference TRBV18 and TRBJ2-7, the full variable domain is NAGVMQNPRHLVRRRGQEARLRCSPMKGHSHVYWYRQLPEEGLKFMVYLQKENIIDESGMPKERFSAEFPKEGPSILRIQQVVRGDSAAYFCASSPIAGNEQYFGPGTRLTVT.

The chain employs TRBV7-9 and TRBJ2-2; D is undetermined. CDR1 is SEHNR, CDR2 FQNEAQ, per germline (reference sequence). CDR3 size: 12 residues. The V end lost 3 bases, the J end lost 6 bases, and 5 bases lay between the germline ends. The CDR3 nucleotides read TGTGCCAGCAGCTTTAGTGCCGGGGAGCTGTTTTTT. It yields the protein CASSFSAGELFF.

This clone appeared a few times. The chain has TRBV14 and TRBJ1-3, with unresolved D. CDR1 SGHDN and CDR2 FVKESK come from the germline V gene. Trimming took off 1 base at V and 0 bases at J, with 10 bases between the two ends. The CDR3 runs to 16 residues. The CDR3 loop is CASSQVGRFSGNTIYF. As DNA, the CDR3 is TGTGCCAGCAGCCAAGTCGGCAGGTTCTCTGGAAACACCATATATTTT.

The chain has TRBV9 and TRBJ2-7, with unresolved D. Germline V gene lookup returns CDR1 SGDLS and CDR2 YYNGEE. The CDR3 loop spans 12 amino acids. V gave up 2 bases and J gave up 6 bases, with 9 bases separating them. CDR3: CASSVNGIEQYF. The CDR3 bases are TGTGCCAGCAGCGTTAACGGTATCGAGCAGTACTTC. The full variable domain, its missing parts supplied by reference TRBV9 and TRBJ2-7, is DSGVTQTPKHLITATGQRVTLRCSPRSGDLSVYWYQQSLDQGLQFLIQYYNGEERAKGNILERFSAQQFPDLHSELNLSSLELGDSALYFCASSVNGIEQYFGPGTRLTVT.

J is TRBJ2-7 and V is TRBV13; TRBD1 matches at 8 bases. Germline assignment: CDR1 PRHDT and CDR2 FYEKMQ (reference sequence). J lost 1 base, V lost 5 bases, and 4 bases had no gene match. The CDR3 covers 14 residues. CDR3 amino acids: CASSRTGPSYEQYF. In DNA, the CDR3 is TGTGCCAGCAGCCGGACAGGGCCTTCCTACGAGCAGTACTTC.

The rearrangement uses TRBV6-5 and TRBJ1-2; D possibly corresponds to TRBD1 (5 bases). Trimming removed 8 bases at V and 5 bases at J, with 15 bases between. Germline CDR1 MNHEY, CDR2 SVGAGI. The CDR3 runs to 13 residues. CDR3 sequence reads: CASRYGGTYGYTF. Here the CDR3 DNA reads TGTGCCAGCCGCTACGGGGGTACTTATGGCTACACCTTC.

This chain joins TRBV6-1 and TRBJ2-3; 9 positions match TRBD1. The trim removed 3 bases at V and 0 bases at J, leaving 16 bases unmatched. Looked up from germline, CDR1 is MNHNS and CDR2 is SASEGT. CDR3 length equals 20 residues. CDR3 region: CASSDNRGPLSGESTDTQYF. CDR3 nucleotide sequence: TGTGCCAGCAGTGATAACAGGGGGCCATTAAGCGGGGAAAGCACAGATACGCAGTATTTT.

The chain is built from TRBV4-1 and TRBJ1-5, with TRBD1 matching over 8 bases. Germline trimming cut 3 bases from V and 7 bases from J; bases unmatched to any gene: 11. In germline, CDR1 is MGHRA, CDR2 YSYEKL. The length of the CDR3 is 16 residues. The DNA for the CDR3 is TGCGCCAGCAGCCAGGGTGAACAGGGGGTACGCCAGCCCCAGCATTTT. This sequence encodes CASSQGEQGVRQPQHF.

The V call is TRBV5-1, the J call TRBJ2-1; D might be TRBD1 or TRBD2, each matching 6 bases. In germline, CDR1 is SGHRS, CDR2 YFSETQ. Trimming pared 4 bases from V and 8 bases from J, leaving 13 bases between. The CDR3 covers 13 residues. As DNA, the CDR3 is TGCGCCAGCAGCCCCATAGGGGGGTATGAGCAGTTCTTC. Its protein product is CASSPIGGYEQFF. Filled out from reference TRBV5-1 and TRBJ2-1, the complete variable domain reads KAGVTQTPRYLIKTRGQQVTLSCSPISGHRSVSWYQQTPGQGLQFLFEYFSETQRNKGNFPGRFSGRQFSNSRSEMNVSTLELGDSALYLCASSPIGGYEQFFGPGTRLTVL.

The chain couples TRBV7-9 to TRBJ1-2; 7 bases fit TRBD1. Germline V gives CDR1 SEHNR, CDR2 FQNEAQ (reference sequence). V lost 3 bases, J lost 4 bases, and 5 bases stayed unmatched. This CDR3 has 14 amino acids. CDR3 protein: CASSLGQIFYGYTF. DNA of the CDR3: TGTGCCAGCAGCTTGGGACAGATATTCTATGGCTACACCTTC.